The T cell receptor (beta chain) described here comes from a study of patients and donors after allogeneic stem cell transplantation. TCRdb re-called the RT-PCR reads through MiXCR, storing one row per CDR3 protein. The sample shows roughly 960,000 distinct CDR3 sequences, about 20% of them seen only once. Trimming at V came to 5 bases and at J to 2 bases, leaving 20 bases not matched to a gene. This CDR3 is 20 amino acids long. The chain has TRBV12-3 or TRBV12-4 and TRBJ2-2, with 7 bases lining up with TRBD1. This receptor was obtained from a human donor who was either an allogeneic HSCT recipient or a stem cell or donor lymphocyte infusion donor (not recorded which). It is not recorded whose cells these are; they may come from a transplant donor. Material: blood, either unsorted or a sorted T cell fraction (not recorded which). The CDR3 coding sequence is TGTGCCAGCAGTGATACTCCGGGACAGAGTTCTCCCGGAAACACCGGGGAGCTGTTTTTT. Translated, it gives CASSDTPGQSSPGNTGELFF.